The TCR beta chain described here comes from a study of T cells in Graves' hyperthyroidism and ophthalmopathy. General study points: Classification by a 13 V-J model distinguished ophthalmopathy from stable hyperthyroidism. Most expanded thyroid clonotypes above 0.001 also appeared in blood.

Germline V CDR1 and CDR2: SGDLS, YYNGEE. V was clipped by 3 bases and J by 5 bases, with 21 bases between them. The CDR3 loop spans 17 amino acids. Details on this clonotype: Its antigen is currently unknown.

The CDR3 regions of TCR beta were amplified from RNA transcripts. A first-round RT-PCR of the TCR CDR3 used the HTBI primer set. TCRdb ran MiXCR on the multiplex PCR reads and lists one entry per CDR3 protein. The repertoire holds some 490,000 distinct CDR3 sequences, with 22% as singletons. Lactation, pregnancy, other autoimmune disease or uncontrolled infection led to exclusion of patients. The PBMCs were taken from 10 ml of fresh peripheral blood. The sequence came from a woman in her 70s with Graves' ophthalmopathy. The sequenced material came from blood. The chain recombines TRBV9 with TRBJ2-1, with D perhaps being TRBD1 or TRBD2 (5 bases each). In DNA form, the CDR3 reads TGTGCCAGCAGCGCGAAGGGGCACCCCAGGGAGAACAATGAGCAGTTCTTC. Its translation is CASSAKGHPRENNEQFF.